These 12 T cell receptor beta chains were sequenced from one sample in a study of blood T cell repertoires in COVID-19. Profiled with immunoSEQ multiplex PCR; TCRdb holds only in-frame clones, not every one. Among around 80,000 clones, over 75% were seen once, and the ten largest hold around 12%. The material sequenced was peripheral blood. The origin of the receptors is a man older than 75 with acute or convalescent COVID-19.

The genes are TRBV10-3 and TRBJ1-1; D is perhaps TRBD1 (6 bases). The CDR3 totals 12 residues. With 8 bases removed from V and 5 bases from J, the gap between germline ends came to 12 bases. Germline CDR1 is ENHRY and CDR2 is SYGVKD. This chain's CDR3 is CAIGRGGTEAFF. The CDR3 DNA reads as TGTGCCATCGGGAGGGGGGGGACTGAAGCTTTCTTT.

V is TRBV5-1 and J is TRBJ2-3, with 8 bases fitting TRBD1. The CDR3 runs 15 residues. Germline CDR1 is SGHRS and CDR2 is YFSETQ. The V and J ends lost 0 bases and 5 bases, in that order; junction bases with no gene match: 5. In nucleotides, the CDR3 is TGCGCCAGCAGCTTGGGTCAGGGGGCTGGAGATACGCAGTATTTT. It specifies CASSLGQGAGDTQYF.

The J gene is TRBJ2-5, the V gene TRBV30, with D perhaps matching TRBD2 (5 bases). The CDR3 totals 16 residues. Germline-derived CDR1 and CDR2 are GTSNPN and SVGIG (reference sequence). V lost 0 bases to trimming and J lost 3 bases, with 17 bases between them. CDR3 in DNA: TGTGCCTGGAGTGTACCGAGACTAATGAGGGAAGAGACCCAGTACTTC. Translating gives CAWSVPRLMREETQYF. The full variable domain, completed using reference TRBV30 and TRBJ2-5, is SQTIHQWPATLVQPVGSPLSLECTVEGTSNPNLYWYRQAAGRGLQLLFYSVGIGQISSEVPQNLSASRPQDRQFILSSKKLLLSDSGFYLCAWSVPRLMREETQYFGPGTRLLVL.

The chain joins TRBV5-1 to TRBJ2-5; maybe TRBD2 (5 bases). Germline V CDR1 and CDR2: SGHRS, YFSETQ. Between the trimmed V and J ends, which lost 6 bases and 0 bases, there was a span of 12 bases. This CDR3 spans 14 amino acids. CDR3 amino acids: CASKTRADQETQYF. CDR3 bases: TGCGCCAGCAAAACGAGGGCAGACCAAGAGACCCAGTACTTC.

This rearrangement joins TRBV6-5 to TRBJ2-7; 8 bases are a match to TRBD2. This CDR3 comprises 15 residues. The V and J ends lost 0 bases and 4 bases, in that order; junction bases with no gene match: 5. CDR1 and CDR2 (germline): MNHEY, SVGAGI. The CDR3 protein is CASSYSRAGVYEQYF. As DNA, the CDR3 is TGTGCCAGCAGTTACTCGCGAGCGGGGGTGTACGAGCAGTACTTC.

This chain connects TRBV2 to TRBJ2-5; maybe TRBD1 (6 bases). Trimming left V 5 bases short and J 1 base short, with 11 bases between. This CDR3 is 14 amino acids long. Germline loops: CDR1 SNHLY, CDR2 FYNNEI. CDR3 nucleotides: TGTGCCAGCAGTCCCGGCAGGGGCCAAGAGACCCAGTACTTC. Translated, it gives CASSPGRGQETQYF.

This clone was picked up a small number of times. CDR3 sequence (DNA): TGTGCCATCAGCGAGGGACAGGGGTTGAAAAACAATCAGCCCCAGCATTTT. Amino acids: CAISEGQGLKNNQPQHF. V gene TRBV10-3 combines with J gene TRBJ1-5, with TRBD1 identical over 10 bases. The CDR3 is 17 amino acids. Germline loops: CDR1 ENHRY, CDR2 SYGVKD. Trimming took 6 bases from V and 3 from J; bases not matched to a gene: 11.

This chain joins TRBV2 and TRBJ2-2; 9 positions agree with TRBD1. With V trimmed by 8 bases and J by 7 bases, 11 bases remained unmatched. Germline values: CDR1 SNHLY, CDR2 FYNNEI. The CDR3 runs to 15 residues. CDR3 DNA: TGTGCCAGCGGGGGGACAGGGAATGGCGTCGGGGAGCTGTTTTTT. Protein: CASGGTGNGVGELFF.

This clone was counted once. The genes are TRBV11-2 and TRBJ2-5; D may be TRBD1 (5 bases). The CDR3 contains 14 residues. Germline V gene sequence: CDR1 SGHAT, CDR2 FQNNGV. Deletions cut 5 bases from V and 5 bases from J, with 15 bases between. The CDR3 here is CASSQRQFGETQYF. CDR3 coding DNA: TGTGCCAGCAGCCAACGACAGTTTGGGGAGACCCAGTACTTC.

J is TRBJ1-3 and V is TRBV7-2, with TRBD1 identical over 9 bases. V shed 4 bases, J shed 2 bases, and the junction held 6 bases outside the gene matches. The CDR3 loop spans 16 amino acids. Per the germline V gene, CDR1 is SGHTA and CDR2 is FQGNSA. The CDR3 bases are TGTGCCAGCAGCTCCGTAGGGACAGGGCCTGGAAACACCATATATTTT. It encodes CASSSVGTGPGNTIYF.

The rearrangement uses TRBV18 and TRBJ1-2, with D possibly being TRBD1 (6 bases). This CDR3 spans 16 amino acids. CDR1 is KGHSH and CDR2 is LQKENI in the germline V gene. The V end was cut by 1 base, the J end by 8 bases, with 20 bases between. The CDR3 loop is CASSPLDTGPQGGYTF. The CDR3 DNA sequence: TGTGCCAGCTCACCACTGGACACGGGACCCCAGGGGGGCTACACCTTC. The whole variable domain, filled in from reference TRBV18 and TRBJ1-2, reads NAGVMQNPRHLVRRRGQEARLRCSPMKGHSHVYWYRQLPEEGLKFMVYLQKENIIDESGMPKERFSAEFPKEGPSILRIQQVVRGDSAAYFCASSPLDTGPQGGYTFGSGTRLTVV.

V and J are TRBV27 and TRBJ2-2, with 9 bases fitting TRBD1. CDR1 MNHEY and CDR2 SMNVEV come from the germline V gene (reference sequence). Trimming cost V 3 bases and J 6 bases; bases outside gene matches: 8. This CDR3 is built from 16 residues. The chain's CDR3 is CASSLTRTGVAGELFF. The CDR3 nucleotides are TGTGCCAGCAGTTTGACCCGGACAGGGGTCGCCGGGGAGCTGTTTTTT.